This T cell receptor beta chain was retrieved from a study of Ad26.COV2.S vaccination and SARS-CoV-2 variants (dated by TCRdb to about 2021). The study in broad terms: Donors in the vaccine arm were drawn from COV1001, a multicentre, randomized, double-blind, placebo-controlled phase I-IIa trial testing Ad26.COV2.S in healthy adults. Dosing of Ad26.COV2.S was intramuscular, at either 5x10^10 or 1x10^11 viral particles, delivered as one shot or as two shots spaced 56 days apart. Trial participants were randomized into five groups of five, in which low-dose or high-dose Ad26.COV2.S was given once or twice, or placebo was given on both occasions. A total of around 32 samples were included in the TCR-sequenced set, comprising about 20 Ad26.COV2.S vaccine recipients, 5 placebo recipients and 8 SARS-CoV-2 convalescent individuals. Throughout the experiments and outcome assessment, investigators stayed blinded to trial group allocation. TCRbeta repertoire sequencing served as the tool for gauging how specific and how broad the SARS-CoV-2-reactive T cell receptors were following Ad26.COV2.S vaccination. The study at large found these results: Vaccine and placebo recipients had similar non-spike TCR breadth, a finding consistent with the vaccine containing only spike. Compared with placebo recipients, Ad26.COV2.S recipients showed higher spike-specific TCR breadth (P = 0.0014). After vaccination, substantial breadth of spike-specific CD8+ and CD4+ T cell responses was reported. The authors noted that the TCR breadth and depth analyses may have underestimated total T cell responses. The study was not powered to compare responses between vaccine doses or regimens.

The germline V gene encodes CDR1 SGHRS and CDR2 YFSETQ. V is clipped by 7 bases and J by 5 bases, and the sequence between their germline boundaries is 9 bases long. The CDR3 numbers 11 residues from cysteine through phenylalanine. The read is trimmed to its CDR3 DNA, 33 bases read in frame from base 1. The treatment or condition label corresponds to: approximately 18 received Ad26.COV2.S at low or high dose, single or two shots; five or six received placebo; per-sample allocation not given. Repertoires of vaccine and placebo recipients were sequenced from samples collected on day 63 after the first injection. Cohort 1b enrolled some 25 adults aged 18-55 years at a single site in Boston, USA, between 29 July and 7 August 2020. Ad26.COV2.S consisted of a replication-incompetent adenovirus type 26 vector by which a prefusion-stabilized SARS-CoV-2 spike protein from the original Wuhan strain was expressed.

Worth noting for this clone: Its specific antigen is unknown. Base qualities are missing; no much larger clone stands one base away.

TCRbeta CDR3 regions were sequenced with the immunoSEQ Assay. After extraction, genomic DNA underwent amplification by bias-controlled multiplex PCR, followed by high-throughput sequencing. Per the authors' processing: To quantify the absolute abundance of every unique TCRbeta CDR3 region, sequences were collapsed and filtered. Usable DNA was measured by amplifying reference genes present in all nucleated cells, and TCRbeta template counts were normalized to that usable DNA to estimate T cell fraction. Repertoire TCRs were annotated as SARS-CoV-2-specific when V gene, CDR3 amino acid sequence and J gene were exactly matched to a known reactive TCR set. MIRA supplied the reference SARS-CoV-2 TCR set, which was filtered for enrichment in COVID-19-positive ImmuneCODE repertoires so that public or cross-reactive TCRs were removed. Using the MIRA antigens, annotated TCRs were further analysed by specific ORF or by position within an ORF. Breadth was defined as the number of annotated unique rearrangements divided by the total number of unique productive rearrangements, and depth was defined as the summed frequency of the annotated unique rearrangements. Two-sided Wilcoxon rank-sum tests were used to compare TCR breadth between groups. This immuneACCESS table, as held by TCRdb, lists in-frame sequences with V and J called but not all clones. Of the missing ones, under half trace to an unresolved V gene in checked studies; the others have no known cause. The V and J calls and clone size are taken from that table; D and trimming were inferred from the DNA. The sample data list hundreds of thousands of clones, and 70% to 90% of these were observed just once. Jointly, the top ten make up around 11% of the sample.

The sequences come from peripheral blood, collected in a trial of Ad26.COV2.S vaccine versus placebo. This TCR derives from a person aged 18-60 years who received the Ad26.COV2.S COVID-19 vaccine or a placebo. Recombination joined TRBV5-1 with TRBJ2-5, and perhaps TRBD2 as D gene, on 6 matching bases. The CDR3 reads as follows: CASRGGETQYF. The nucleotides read TGCGCCAGCCGCGGAGGGGAGACCCAGTACTTC.